The clone carrying this T cell receptor beta chain was picked up many times. Its antigen is currently unknown. The data are from a study of identical twins. Whole-study findings and limits: With abundant cord blood beta clonotypes, insertions were fewer; memory repertoires showed no such pattern. Modelling approaches yielded underestimates of out-of-frame TCR alpha sharing between monozygotic twins.

Losses at the gene ends were 5 bases for V and 2 bases for J; bases not matched to a gene: 2. This CDR3 spans 13 amino acids. Template switching (which added a universal primer site) was used, and cDNA carried unique molecular identifiers. MiXCR, run by TCRdb on the 5' RACE reads, gives a single entry per CDR3 protein. The repertoire consists of a few hundred thousand distinct CDR3 sequences, with approximately 8% occurring once and the leading ten covering around 2.1%. These sequences were also reported in another study, on yellow fever vaccine responses in identical twins.

The chain recombines TRBV12-3 or TRBV12-4 with TRBJ1-2; 7 nucleotides agree with TRBD1. Sequenced input: memory (CD45RO+) T cells sorted from blood. The TCR originated in a woman aged 18-29 years in good health. CDR3 sequence reads: CASSVTGNYGYTF. The CDR3 nucleotides read TGTGCCAGCAGTGTGACAGGGAACTATGGCTACACCTTC.